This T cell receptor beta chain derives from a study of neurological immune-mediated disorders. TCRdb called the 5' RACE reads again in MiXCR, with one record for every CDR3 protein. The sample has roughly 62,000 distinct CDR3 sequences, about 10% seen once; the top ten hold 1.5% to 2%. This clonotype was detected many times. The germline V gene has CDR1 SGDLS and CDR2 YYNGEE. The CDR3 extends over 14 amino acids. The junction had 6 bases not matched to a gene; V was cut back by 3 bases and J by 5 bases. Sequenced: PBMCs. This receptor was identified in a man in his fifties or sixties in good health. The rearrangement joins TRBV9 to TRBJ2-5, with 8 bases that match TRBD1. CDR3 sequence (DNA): TGTGCCAGCAGCGCCCAGACAGGGGTGGAGACCCAGTACTTC. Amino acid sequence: CASSAQTGVETQYF.